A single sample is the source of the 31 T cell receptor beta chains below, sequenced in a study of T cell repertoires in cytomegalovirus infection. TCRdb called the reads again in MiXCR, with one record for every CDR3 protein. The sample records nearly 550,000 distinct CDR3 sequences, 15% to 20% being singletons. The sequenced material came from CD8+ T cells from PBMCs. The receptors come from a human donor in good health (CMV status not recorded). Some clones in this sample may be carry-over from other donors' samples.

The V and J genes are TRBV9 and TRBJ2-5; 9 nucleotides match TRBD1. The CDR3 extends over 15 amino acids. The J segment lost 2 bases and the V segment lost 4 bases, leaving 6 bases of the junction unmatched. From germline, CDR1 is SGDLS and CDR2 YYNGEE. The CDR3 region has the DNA TGTGCCAGCAGCCCGGGGACAGGGACACAAGAGACCCAGTACTTC. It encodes CASSPGTGTQETQYF.

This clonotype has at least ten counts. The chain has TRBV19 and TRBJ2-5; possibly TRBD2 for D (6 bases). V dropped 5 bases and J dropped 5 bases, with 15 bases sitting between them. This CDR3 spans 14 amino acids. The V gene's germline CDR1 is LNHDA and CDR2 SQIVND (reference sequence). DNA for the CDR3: TGTGCCAGTAGTCTACGGGGACTCTTGGAGACCCAGTACTTC. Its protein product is CASSLRGLLETQYF.

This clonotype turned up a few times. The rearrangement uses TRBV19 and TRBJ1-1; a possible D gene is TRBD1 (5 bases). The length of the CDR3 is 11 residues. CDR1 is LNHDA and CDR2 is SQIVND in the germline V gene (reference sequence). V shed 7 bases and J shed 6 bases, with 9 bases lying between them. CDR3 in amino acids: CASISGPEAFF. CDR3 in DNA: TGTGCCAGTATTTCGGGACCTGAAGCTTTCTTT.

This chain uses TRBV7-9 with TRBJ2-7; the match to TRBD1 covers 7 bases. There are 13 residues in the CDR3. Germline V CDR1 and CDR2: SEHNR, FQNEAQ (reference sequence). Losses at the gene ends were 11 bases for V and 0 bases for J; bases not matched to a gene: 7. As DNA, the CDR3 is TGTGCCGTGGGGACAGATGACTCCTACGAGCAGTACTTC. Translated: CAVGTDDSYEQYF. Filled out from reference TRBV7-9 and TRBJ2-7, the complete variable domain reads DTGVSQNPRHKITKRGQNVTFRCDPISEHNRLYWYRQTLGQGPEFLTYFQNEAQLEKSRLLSDRFSAERPKGSFSTLEIQRTEQGDSAMYLCAVGTDDSYEQYFGPGTRLTVT.

As DNA, the CDR3 is TGTGCCACCAGTGAAACCAGGGGGCGCCGTGGCGTTGGCGATGAGCAGTTCTTC. This codes for CATSETRGRRGVGDEQFF. V is TRBV24-1 and J is TRBJ2-1; TRBD1 matches at 8 bases. Trimming cost V 4 bases and J 8 bases; bases outside gene matches: 18. CDR3 size: 18 residues. Germline loops: CDR1 KGHDR, CDR2 SFDVKD.

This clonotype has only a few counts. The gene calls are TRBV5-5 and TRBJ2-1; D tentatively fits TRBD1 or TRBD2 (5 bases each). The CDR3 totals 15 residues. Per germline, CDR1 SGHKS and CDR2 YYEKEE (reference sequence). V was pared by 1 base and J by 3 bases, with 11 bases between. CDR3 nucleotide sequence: TGTGCCAGCAGCTTGAGTGGGACCGTCTACAATGAGCAGTTCTTC. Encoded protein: CASSLSGTVYNEQFF.

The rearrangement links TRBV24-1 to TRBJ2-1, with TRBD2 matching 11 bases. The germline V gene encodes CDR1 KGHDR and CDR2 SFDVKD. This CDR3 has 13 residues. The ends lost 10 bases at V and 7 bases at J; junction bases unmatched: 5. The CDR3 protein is CATSGTSGNEQFF. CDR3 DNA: TGTGCCACATCAGGGACTAGCGGTAATGAGCAGTTCTTC.

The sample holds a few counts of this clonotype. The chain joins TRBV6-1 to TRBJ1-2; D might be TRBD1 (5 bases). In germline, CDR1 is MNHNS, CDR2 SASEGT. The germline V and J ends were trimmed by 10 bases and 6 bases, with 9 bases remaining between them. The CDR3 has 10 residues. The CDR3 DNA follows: TGTGCCACCCGGGGCCATGGCTACACCTTC. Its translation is CATRGHGYTF.

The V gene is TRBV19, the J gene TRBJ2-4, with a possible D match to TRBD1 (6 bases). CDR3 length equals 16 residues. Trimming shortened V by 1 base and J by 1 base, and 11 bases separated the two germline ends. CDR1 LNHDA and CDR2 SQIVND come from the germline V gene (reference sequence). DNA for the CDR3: TGTGCCAGTAGTATAGGAGGGGGTAGTGCCAAAAACATTCAGTACTTC. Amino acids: CASSIGGGSAKNIQYF.

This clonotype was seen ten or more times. CDR3 region: CASRQGAPSGELFF. The CDR3 nucleotides are TGTGCCAGCAGGCAGGGGGCGCCTTCCGGGGAGCTGTTTTTT. The chain links TRBV7-9 to TRBJ2-2; TRBD1 aligns across 8 bases. The CDR3 loop spans 14 amino acids. Germline V gene data show CDR1 as SEHNR and CDR2 as FQNEAQ (reference sequence). V was clipped by 6 bases and J by 6 bases; unmatched bases: 6.

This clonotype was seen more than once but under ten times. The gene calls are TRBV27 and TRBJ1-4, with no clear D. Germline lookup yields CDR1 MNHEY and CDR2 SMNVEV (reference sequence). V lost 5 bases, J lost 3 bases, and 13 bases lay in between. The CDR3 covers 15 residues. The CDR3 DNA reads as TGTGCCAGCAGTCCCTTGAGGTCCTCTAATGAAAAACTGTTTTTT. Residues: CASSPLRSSNEKLFF. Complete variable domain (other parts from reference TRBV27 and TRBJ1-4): EAQVTQNPRYLITVTGKKLTVTCSQNMNHEYMSWYRQDPGLGLRQIYYSMNVEVTDKGDVPEGYKVSRKEKRNFPLILESPSPNQTSLYFCASSPLRSSNEKLFFGSGTQLSVL.

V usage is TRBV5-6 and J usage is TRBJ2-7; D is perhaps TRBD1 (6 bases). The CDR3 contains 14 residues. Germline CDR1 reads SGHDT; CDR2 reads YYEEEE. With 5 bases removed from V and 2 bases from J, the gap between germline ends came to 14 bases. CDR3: CASRYKTGAYEQYF. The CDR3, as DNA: TGTGCCAGCAGATACAAGACAGGAGCCTACGAGCAGTACTTC.

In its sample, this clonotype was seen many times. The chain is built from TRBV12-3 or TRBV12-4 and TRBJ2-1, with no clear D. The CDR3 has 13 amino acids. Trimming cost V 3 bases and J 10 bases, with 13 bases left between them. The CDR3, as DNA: TGTGCCAGCAGTTTGGGCGGATCCGGGGAGCAGTTCTTC. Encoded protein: CASSLGGSGEQFF.

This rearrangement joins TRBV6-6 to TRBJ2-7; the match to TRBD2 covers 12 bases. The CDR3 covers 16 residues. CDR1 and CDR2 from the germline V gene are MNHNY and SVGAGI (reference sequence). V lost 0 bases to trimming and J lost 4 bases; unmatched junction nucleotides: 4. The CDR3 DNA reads TGTGCCAGCAGTTACTCGAGACTAGCGGGAGATTACGAGCAGTACTTC. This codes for CASSYSRLAGDYEQYF.

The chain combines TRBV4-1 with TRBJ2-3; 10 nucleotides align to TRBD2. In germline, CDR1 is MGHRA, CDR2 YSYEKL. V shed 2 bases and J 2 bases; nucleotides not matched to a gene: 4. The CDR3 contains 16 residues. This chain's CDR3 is CASSQTSGISTDTQYF. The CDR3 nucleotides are TGCGCCAGCAGCCAAACTAGCGGGATTTCCACAGATACGCAGTATTTT.

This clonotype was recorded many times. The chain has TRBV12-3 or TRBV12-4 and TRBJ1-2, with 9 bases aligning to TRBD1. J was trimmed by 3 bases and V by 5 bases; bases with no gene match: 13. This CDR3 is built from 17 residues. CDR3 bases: TGTGCCAGCAGTCCGACCGGGACAGGGCTCCCCTACTATGGCTACACCTTC. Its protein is CASSPTGTGLPYYGYTF.

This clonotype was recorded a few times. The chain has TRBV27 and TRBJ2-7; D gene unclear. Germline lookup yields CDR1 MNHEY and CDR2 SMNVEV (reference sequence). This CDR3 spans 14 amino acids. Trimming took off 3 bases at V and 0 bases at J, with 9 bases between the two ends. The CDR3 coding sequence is TGTGCCAGCAGTTTGCAGGCCCTCTCCTACGAGCAGTACTTC. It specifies CASSLQALSYEQYF.

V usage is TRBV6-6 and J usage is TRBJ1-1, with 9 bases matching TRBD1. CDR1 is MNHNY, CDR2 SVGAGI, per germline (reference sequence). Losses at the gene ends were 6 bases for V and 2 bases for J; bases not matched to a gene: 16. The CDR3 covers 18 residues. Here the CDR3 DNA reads TGTGCCAGCAGCGGCTACCGGGACAGGGAGGGAGGAAACACTGAAGCTTTCTTT. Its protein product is CASSGYRDREGGNTEAFF.

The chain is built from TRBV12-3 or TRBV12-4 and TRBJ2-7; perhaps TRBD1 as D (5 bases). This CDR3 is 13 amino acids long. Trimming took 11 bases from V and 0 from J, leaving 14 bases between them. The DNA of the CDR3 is TGTGCCTCTCAACAGGTCAGCTCCTACGAGCAGTACTTC. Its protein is CASQQVSSYEQYF.

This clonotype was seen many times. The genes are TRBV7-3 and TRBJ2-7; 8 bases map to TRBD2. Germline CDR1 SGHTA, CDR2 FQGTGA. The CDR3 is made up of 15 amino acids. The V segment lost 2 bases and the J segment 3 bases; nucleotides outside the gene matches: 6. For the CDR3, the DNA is TGTGCCAGCAGCTTAGGCGGGGGGCAAAGCTACGAGCAGTACTTC. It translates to CASSLGGGQSYEQYF.

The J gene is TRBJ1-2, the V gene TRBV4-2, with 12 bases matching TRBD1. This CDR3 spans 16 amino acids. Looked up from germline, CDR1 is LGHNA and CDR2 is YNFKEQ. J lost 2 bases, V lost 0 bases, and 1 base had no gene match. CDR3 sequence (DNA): TGTGCCAGCAGCCAAGAAGGGACAGGGGGCAACTATGGCTACACCTTC. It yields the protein CASSQEGTGGNYGYTF.

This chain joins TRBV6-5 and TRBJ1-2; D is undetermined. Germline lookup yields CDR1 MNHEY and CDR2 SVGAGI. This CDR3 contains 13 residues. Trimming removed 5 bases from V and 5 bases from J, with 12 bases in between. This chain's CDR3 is CASSTSAFYGYTF. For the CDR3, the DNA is TGTGCCAGCAGTACTAGTGCCTTTTATGGCTACACCTTC.

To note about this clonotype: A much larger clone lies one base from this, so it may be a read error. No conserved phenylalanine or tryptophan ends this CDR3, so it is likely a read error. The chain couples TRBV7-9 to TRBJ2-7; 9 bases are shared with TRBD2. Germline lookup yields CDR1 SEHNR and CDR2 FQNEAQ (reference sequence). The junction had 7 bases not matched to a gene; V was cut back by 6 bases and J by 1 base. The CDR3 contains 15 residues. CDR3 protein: CASSSLAGMSYEQYL. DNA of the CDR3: TGTGCCAGCAGTTCCCTAGCGGGAATGTCCTACGAGCAGTACTTA.

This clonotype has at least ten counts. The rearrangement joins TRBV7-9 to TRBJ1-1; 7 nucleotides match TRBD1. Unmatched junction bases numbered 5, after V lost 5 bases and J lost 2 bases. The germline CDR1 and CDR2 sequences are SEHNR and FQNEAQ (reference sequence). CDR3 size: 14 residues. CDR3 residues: CASSLKGGNTEAFF. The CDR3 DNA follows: TGTGCCAGCAGCCTAAAAGGGGGCAACACTGAAGCTTTCTTT.

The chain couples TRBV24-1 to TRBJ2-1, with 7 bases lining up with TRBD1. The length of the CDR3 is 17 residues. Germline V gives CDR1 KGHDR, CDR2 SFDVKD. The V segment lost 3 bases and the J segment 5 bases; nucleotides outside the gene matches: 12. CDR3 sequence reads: CATSDPSGTDYDNEQFF. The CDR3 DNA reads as TGTGCCACCAGTGATCCCTCCGGGACAGACTACGACAATGAGCAGTTCTTC.

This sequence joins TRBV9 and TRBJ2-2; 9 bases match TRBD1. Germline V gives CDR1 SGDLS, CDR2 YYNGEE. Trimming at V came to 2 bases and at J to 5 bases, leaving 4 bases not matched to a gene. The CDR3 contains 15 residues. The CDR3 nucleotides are TGTGCCAGCAGCGTCGGACAGGGGTGGACCGGGGAGCTGTTTTTT. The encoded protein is CASSVGQGWTGELFF.

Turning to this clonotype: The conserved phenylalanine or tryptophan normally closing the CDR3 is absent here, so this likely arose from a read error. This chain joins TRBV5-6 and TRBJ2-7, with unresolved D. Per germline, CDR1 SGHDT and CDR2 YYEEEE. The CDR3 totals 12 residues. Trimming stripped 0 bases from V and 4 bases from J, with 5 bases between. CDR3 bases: TGTGCCAGCAGCTTGGGTACGTACGAGCAGTACTTA. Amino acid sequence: CASSLGTYEQYL.

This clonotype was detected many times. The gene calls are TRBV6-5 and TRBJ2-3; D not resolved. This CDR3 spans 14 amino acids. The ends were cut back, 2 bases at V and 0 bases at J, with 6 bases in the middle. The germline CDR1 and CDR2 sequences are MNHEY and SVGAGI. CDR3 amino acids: CASSYGLSTDTQYF. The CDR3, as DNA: TGTGCCAGCAGTTACGGCCTAAGCACAGATACGCAGTATTTT.

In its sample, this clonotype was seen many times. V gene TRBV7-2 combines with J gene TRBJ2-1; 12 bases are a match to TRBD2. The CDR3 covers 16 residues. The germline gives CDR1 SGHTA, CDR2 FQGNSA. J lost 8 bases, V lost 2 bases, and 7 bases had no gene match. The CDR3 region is CASSLPSGGGGDEQFF. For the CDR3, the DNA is TGTGCCAGCAGCTTACCTAGCGGGGGGGGGGGCGATGAGCAGTTCTTC.

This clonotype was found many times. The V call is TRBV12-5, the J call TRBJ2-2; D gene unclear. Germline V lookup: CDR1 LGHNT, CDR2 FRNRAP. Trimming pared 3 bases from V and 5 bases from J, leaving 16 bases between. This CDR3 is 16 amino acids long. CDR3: CASGLPDSHLTGELFF. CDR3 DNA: TGTGCTAGTGGTTTACCAGACTCCCACCTGACCGGGGAGCTGTTTTTT.

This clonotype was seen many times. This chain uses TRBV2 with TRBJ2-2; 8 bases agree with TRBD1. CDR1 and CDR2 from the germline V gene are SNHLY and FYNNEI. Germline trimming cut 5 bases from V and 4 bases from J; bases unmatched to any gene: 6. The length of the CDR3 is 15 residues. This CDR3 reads CASSTRGLGTGELFF. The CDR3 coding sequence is TGTGCCAGCAGTACCAGGGGGCTGGGCACCGGGGAGCTGTTTTTT.